Described below is a single T cell receptor beta chain sequence and its context. This record comes from a study of blood T cell repertoires in COVID-19. V lost 3 bases and J 0 bases, leaving 8 bases between the germline ends. The CDR3 contains 14 residues. Germline V lookup: CDR1 SGDLS, CDR2 YYNGEE. In the study's own analysis: Reference gene primers were amplified, and this amplification served to estimate nucleated cell counts. The assay was immunoSEQ multiplex PCR, and TCRdb's table has in-frame clones only and misses some. V and J calls plus clone size are reproduced from that table; the DNA served to infer D and trimming. This sample has roughly 700,000 clones; around 89% occur once, and the top ten carry roughly 0.26%.

Material: peripheral blood. The receptor comes from a woman under 30 with acute or convalescent COVID-19. V is TRBV9 and J is TRBJ2-3, with D possibly being TRBD2 (6 bases). CDR3 in DNA: TGTGCCAGCAGCGGGACTATTAGCACAGATACGCAGTATTTT. Encoded protein: CASSGTISTDTQYF.